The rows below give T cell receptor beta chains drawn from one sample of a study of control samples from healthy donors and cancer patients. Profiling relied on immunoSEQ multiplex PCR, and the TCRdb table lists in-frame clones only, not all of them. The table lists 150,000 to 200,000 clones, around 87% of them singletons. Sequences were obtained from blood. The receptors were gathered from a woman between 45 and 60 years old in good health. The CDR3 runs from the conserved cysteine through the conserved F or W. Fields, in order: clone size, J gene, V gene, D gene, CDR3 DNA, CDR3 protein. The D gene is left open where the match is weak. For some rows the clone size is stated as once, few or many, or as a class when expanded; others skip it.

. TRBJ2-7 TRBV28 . TGTGCCAGCGGCAGGGGACTATTTGCGGCCCGGAGCGGGGATTACGAGCAGTACTTC CASGRGLFAARSGDYEQYF
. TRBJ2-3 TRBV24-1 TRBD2 TGTGCCACCAGTGATTCTAGCGGGGGGCTCGGAGGCACAGATACGCAGTATTTT CATSDSSGGLGGTDTQYF
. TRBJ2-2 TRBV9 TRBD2 TGTGCCAGCAGCTCAGGACTAGCGGGGCCCGGGGAGCTGTTTTTT CASSSGLAGPGELFF
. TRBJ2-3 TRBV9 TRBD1 TGTGCCAGCAGCCCCCGCCAGGGGGAAGATACGCAGTATTTT CASSPRQGEDTQYF
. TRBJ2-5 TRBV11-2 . TGTGCCAGCAGGTTCTACATGGGCCCAGGGAACCAAGAGACCCAGTACTTC CASRFYMGPGNQETQYF
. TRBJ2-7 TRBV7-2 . TGTGCCAGCAGCCGTAGCTCCTACGAGCAGTACTTC CASSRSSYEQYF
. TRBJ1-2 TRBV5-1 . TGCGCCAGCAGCTTGGAGGTCAGAAGTAACTATGGCTACACCTTC CASSLEVRSNYGYTF
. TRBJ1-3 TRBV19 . TGTGCCAGTAGTATACCCATGAGCTCTGGAAACACCATATATTTT CASSIPMSSGNTIYF
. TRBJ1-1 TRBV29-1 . TGCAGCGTTGTAGGGCGCGGAGATGGGGTGAACACTGAAGCTTTCTTT CSVVGRGDGVNTEAFF
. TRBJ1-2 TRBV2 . TGTGCCTCCAGGGACCCCGGGGGCTACACCTTC CASRDPGGYTF
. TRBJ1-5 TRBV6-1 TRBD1 TGTGCCAGCAGTGACCAAGGACAGGGGGGCAATCGGCCCCAGCATTTT CASSDQGQGGNRPQHF
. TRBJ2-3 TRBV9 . TGTGCCAGCAGCAGACCGGGACTTCTCACAGATACGCAGTATTTT CASSRPGLLTDTQYF
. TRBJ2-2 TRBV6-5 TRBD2 TGTGCCAGCATGCTGACTAGCCCACCCGGGGAGCTGTTTTTT CASMLTSPPGELFF
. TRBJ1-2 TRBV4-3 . TGCGCCAGCAGGCCCAGTGGGGGTAGCTATGGCTACACCTTC CASRPSGGSYGYTF
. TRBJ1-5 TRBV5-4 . TGTGCCAGCAGCCAGGGTGGGGGTCAGCCCCAGCATTTT CASSQGGGQPQHF
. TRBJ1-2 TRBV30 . TGTGCCTGGAGTGTTCTTTATGGCTACACCTTC CAWSVLYGYTF
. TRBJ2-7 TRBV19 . TGTGCCAGCCAGGGGCCCAACTACGAGCAGTACTTC CASQGPNYEQYF
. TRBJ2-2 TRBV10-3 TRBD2 TGTGCCATCAGGCCTACTAGCGGGGGGGCCTTTTCGTCCCGGGAGCTGTTTTTT CAIRPTSGGAFSSRELFF
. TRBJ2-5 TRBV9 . TGTGCCAGCAGCGTAGACAGGATCCAAGAGACCCAGTACTTC CASSVDRIQETQYF
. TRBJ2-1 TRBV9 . TGTGCCAGCAGCGTAGGGTATGGGGAGCAGTTCTTC CASSVGYGEQFF
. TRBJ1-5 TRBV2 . TGTGCCAGCACACGGGAGTCTCAGCCCCAGCATTTT CASTRESQPQHF
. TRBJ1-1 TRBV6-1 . TGTGCCAGCAGTGAACGGGGGGGGGAAGGCAGAAACACTGAAGCTTTCTTT CASSERGGEGRNTEAFF
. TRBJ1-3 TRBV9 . TGTGCCAGCAGCGTAAGTCGGGGTGGGAGCTCTGGAAACACCATATATTTT CASSVSRGGSSGNTIYF
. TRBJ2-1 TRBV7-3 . TGTGCCAGCAGCTTAGACCGGGACTCCTACAATGAGCAGTTCTTC CASSLDRDSYNEQFF
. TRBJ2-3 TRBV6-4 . TGTGCCAGCAGCCCCGGGAGAGGGGACACAGATACGCAGTATTTT CASSPGRGDTDTQYF
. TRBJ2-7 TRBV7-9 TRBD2 TGTGCCAGCAGCCCGCCGGGACTAGCGGGATACGAGCAGTACTTC CASSPPGLAGYEQYF
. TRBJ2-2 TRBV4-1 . TGCGCCAGCAGCCAAGTACCTCCCCCCGGGGAGCTGTTTTTT CASSQVPPPGELFF
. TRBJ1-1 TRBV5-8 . TGTGCCAGCAGCCTGGTACGTTGGGAAGCTTTCTTT CASSLVRWEAFF
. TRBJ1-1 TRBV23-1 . TGCGCCAGCAGTCAATCGATGATTACGGGGAAAACTGAAGCTTTCTTT CASSQSMITGKTEAFF
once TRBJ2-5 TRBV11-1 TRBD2 TGTGCCAGCAGCTTCGAGACTAGCGCCGGGGAGACCCAGTACTTC CASSFETSAGETQYF
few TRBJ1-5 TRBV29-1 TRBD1 TGCAGCGTGGGACAGAACAGCAATCAGCCCCAGCATTTT CSVGQNSNQPQHF
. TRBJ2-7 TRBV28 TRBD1 TGTGCCAGCAGCGCCGGGGCAGGGGGTTCCTACGAGCAGTACTTC CASSAGAGGSYEQYF
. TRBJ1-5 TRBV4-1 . TGCGCCAGCAGCCAAGATTGGTCACAGGGCAATCAGCCCCAGCATTTT CASSQDWSQGNQPQHF
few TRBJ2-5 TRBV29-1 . TGCAGCGTTGAAGCCGGGTTAGCCCAGACCCAGTACTTC CSVEAGLAQTQYF
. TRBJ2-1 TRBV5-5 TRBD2 TGTGCCAGCAGCTTGGCCCCTTTTAGCGGGAGCGGTAATGAGCAGTTCTTC CASSLAPFSGSGNEQFF
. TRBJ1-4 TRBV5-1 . TGCGCCAGCAGCCGTACGAGGGCAACTAATGAAAAACTGTTTTTT CASSRTRATNEKLFF
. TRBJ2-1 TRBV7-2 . TGTGCCAGCAGCTTGACGTTGACTGACAATGAGCAGTTCTTC CASSLTLTDNEQFF
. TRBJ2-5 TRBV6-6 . TGTGCCACCCTTCTGGGGCCTCAAGAGACCCAGTACTTC CATLLGPQETQYF
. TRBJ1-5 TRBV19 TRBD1 TGTGCCAGTAGTCGGGACAGGATTAGCAATCAGCCCCAGCATTTT CASSRDRISNQPQHF
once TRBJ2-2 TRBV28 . TGTGCCAGCAATCCCTCCGACACCGGGGAGCTGTTTTTT CASNPSDTGELFF
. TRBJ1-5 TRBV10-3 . TGTGCCATCAGTGATGGGGAGGAGGCCCCGTCTCAGCCCCAGCATTTT CAISDGEEAPSQPQHF
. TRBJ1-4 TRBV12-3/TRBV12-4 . TGTGCCAGCAGCTCTGTGGGGGAGGTGTTTTTT CASSSVGEVFF
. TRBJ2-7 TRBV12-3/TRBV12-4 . TGTGCCAGCAGGTCCCCCACGCAGGGAGAGCAGTACTTC CASRSPTQGEQYF
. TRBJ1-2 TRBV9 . TGTGCCAGCAGCGTCAACGGGCGACCAGGGGATGGCTACACCTTC CASSVNGRPGDGYTF
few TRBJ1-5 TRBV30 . TGTGCCTGCACGACGGTGGGGGGCGAAAGCAATCAGCCCCAGCATTTT CACTTVGGESNQPQHF
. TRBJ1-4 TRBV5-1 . TGCGCCAGCAGCTTGGTTCAGGGTAATGAAAAACTGTTTTTT CASSLVQGNEKLFF
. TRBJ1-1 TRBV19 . TGTGCCTCCGGACGGGGAGCTTTCTTT CASGRGAFF
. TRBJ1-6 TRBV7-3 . TGTGCCAGCCCCAGCGCGGACTCCAACTATAATTCACCCCTCCACTTT CASPSADSNYNSPLHF
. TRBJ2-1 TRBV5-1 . TGCGCCAGCAACAGCTACAATGAGCAGTTCTTC CASNSYNEQFF
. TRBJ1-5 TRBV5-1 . TGCGCCAGCGGGCCAGGGGACGGCAATCAGCCCCAGCATTTT CASGPGDGNQPQHF
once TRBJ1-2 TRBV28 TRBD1 TGTGCCAGCATACGGACAGGCTACTATGGCTACACCTTC CASIRTGYYGYTF
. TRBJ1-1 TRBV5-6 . TGTGCCAGCAGCCAAGTAAGCCCAGCGAATGGGGCTTTCTTT CASSQVSPANGAFF
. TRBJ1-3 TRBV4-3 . TGCGCCAGCAGCCGAACAGGCAAGGGGAACACCATATATTTT CASSRTGKGNTIYF
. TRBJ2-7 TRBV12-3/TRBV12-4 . TGTGCCAGCAGTTTGGCGTACAAGGAGCAGTACTTC CASSLAYKEQYF